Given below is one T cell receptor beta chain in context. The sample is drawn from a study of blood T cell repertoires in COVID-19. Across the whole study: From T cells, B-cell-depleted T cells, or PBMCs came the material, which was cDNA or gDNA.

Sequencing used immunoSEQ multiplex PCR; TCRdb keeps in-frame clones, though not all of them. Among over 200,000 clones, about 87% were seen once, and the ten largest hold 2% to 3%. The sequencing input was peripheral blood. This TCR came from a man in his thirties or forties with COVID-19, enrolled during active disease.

As DNA, the CDR3 is TGCAGTGTAAACAGGGCTTACGAGCAGTACTTC. Translation gives CSVNRAYEQYF. The rearrangement links TRBV20-1 to TRBJ2-7; possible D gene TRBD1, 6 bases. The CDR3 extends over 11 amino acids. CDR1 is DFQATT, CDR2 SNEGSKA, per germline (reference sequence). Trimming took 7 bases from V and 4 from J, leaving 11 bases between them.